These T cell receptor beta chains were read from a single sample in a study of shared clonotypes between healthy human individuals. Assay: immunoSEQ multiplex PCR; the TCRdb copy retains only in-frame clones and omits some. This table has over a million clones, roughly 96% appearing once. The material sequenced was naive CD4+ T cells sorted from blood. The receptor source for this set is a man aged 25 to 40 in good health. CDR3s include the opening cysteine and the closing phenylalanine or tryptophan. D genes are given only for firm matches. Only some rows state a clone size, as once, few, many or a class for expanded clones.

>TRBJ1-4|NA|TRBV4-2|NA
TGTGCCAGCAGCCAAGAAGGCCAGGCTAATGAAAAACTGTTTTTT
CASSQEGQANEKLFF
>TRBJ1-3|NA|TRBV5-1|NA
TGCGCCAGCAGCTTGGGGCCCGAGTCTGGAAACACCATATATTTT
CASSLGPESGNTIYF
>TRBJ2-5|NA|TRBV25-1|NA
TGTGCCAGCAGTGAATGGAGGCAGGAGCAAGAGACCCAGTACTTC
CASSEWRQEQETQYF
>TRBJ2-1|NA|TRBV27|NA
TGTGCCAGCCTAGGGACGCGAGCTAATGAGCAGTTCTTC
CASLGTRANEQFF
>TRBJ2-7|NA|TRBV5-4|TRBD2
TGTGCCAGCAGCTTGGCCGTCGCTAGCGGGAGAAGGGAGCAGTACTTC
CASSLAVASGRREQYF
>TRBJ2-1|NA|TRBV11-2|TRBD2
TGTGCCAGCAGCTTAATAGCGGGGTCCTACAATGAGCAGTTCTTC
CASSLIAGSYNEQFF
>TRBJ2-7|NA|TRBV9|NA
TGTGCCAGCAGCGTAGCTCCTACTTACGAGCAGTACTTC
CASSVAPTYEQYF
>TRBJ2-1|once|TRBV14|TRBD2
TGTGCCAGCAGCCAAGATTTGGGACTAGCGGGAGGTGAGCAGTTCTTC
CASSQDLGLAGGEQFF
>TRBJ2-3|NA|TRBV28|NA
TGTGCCAGCAGTTATATAGATACGCAGTATTTT
CASSYIDTQYF
>TRBJ2-3|NA|TRBV7-2|TRBD2
TGTGCCAGCAGCTTAGCGATTAGCGGGAGGGTTGGCACAGATACGCAGTATTTT
CASSLAISGRVGTDTQYF
>TRBJ2-5|NA|TRBV18|TRBD2
TGTGCCAGCTCGGGGACTAGCGGGAAAGAGACCCAGTACTTC
CASSGTSGKETQYF
>TRBJ2-1|NA|TRBV7-2|NA
TGTGCCAGCAGCTTAGGGATAGTCAGGCCCTACAATGAGCAGTTCTTC
CASSLGIVRPYNEQFF
>TRBJ2-2|NA|TRBV9|TRBD2
TGTGCCAGCAGCGTACGGGAGGGATTCACCGGGGAGCTGTTTTTT
CASSVREGFTGELFF
>TRBJ1-2|NA|TRBV7-3|NA
TGTGCCAGCAGCTTCGATCTTAACTATGGCTACACCTTC
CASSFDLNYGYTF
>TRBJ2-5|NA|TRBV27|NA
TGTGCCAGCAGTCCCGGACGGAGGACGACCCAAGAGACCCAGTACTTC
CASSPGRRTTQETQYF
>TRBJ2-7|NA|TRBV11-2|TRBD2
TGTGCCAGCAGCTCCAGCGGGAGGGCCTACGAGCAGTACTTC
CASSSSGRAYEQYF
>TRBJ2-3|NA|TRBV5-3|NA
TGTGCCAGAAGCTTGTCCCGGGACGGAGAGGGGACGCAGTATTTT
CARSLSRDGEGTQYF
>TRBJ1-5|NA|TRBV6-6|TRBD1
TGTGCCAGCACTTTCATAGACAGGGCTCAGCCCCAGCATTTT
CASTFIDRAQPQHF
>TRBJ2-7|NA|TRBV7-9|NA
TGTGCCAGCAGCTTGGGCCGGACTAAATCCTACGAGCAGTACTTC
CASSLGRTKSYEQYF
>TRBJ2-2|NA|TRBV28|TRBD2
TGTGCCACCGCGGGACTAGCGGGAATCGGGGAGCTGTTTTTT
CATAGLAGIGELFF
>TRBJ2-1|NA|TRBV9|NA
TGTGCCAGCACGTCGACTGCATACTACAATGAGCAGTTCTTC
CASTSTAYYNEQFF
>TRBJ2-5|NA|TRBV2|TRBD2
TGTGCCAGCAGTGGGACTAGGGAGACCCAGTACTTC
CASSGTRETQYF
>TRBJ2-7|NA|TRBV28|TRBD1
TGTGCCAGCAGAGAAGGAGACAGGGGGTTTACCTACGAGCAGTACTTC
CASREGDRGFTYEQYF
>TRBJ2-2|NA|TRBV2|TRBD1
TGTGCCAGCAGTGTGGACAGGGTCACCGGGGAGCTGTTTTTT
CASSVDRVTGELFF
>TRBJ1-5|NA|TRBV15|NA
TGTGCCACCAGCAGAGATGGAAGTCTGCCCCAGCATTTT
CATSRDGSLPQHF
>TRBJ2-7|NA|TRBV9|TRBD2
TGTGCCAGCAGCGTAGGGCATAGCGGGTCCTACGAGCAGTACTTC
CASSVGHSGSYEQYF
>TRBJ1-5|once|TRBV18|TRBD1
TGTGCCAGCTCACCACAGGGGGCGAGGGGTCAGCCCCAGCATTTT
CASSPQGARGQPQHF
>TRBJ2-3|NA|TRBV7-2|NA
TGTGCCAGCAGCTTAGCGCGGCTAGCAGGTTCGGATACGCAGTATTTT
CASSLARLAGSDTQYF
>TRBJ1-4|NA|TRBV7-8|NA
TGTGCCAGCAGCTTCACAGGACTTAAAAATGAAAAACTGTTTTTT
CASSFTGLKNEKLFF
>TRBJ1-5|NA|TRBV5-5|NA
TGTGCCAGCAGCTTGGCTCCAGGGGAAGGCAATCAGCCCCAGCATTTT
CASSLAPGEGNQPQHF
>TRBJ2-2|NA|TRBV2|TRBD2
TGTGCCAGCAATTTAGCGGGCGGGGAGCTGTTTTTT
CASNLAGGELFF